The 26 T cell receptor beta chains below come from one sample, sequenced in a study of T cell changes during pregnancy in multiple sclerosis. The assay was immunoSEQ multiplex PCR, and TCRdb's table has in-frame clones only and misses some. The top ten hold 0.95% of the sample, which has tens of thousands of clones, under 95% seen once. The sequencing used peripheral blood, collected before pregnancy. The receptor set was obtained from a female donor with multiple sclerosis, enrolled in a pregnancy study.

The gene calls are TRBV15 and TRBJ1-2; 9 bases are shared with TRBD1. The CDR3 contains 18 residues. Germline V gives CDR1 LNHNV, CDR2 YYDKDF (reference sequence). Trimming took 5 bases from V and 8 from J; bases not matched to a gene: 21. CDR3 sequence: CATSGRPGQGQSGGGYTF. CDR3 DNA sequence: TGTGCCACCAGCGGACGACCGGGACAGGGTCAAAGTGGGGGGGGCTACACCTTC.

V and J are TRBV19 and TRBJ2-7, with D maybe TRBD2 (5 bases). Germline lookup yields CDR1 LNHDA and CDR2 SQIVND (reference sequence). CDR3 length: 16 residues. The V end lost 1 base, the J end lost 0 bases, and 13 bases lay between the germline ends. DNA for the CDR3: TGTGCCAGTAGTATAGGTGAGGGATCCGCCTCCTACGAGCAGTACTTC. This encodes CASSIGEGSASYEQYF.

The CDR3: CASSGGQGSVDTQYF. The CDR3 DNA reads as TGTGCCAGCAGCGGGGGACAGGGGAGTGTGGATACGCAGTATTTT. This sequence joins TRBV6-1 and TRBJ2-3; TRBD1 matches 10 bases. CDR1 is MNHNS, CDR2 SASEGT, per germline. This CDR3 is built from 15 residues. With V trimmed by 6 bases and J by 6 bases, 9 bases remained unmatched.

V and J are TRBV12-5 and TRBJ1-2; 8 bases are shared with TRBD1. Germline lookup yields CDR1 LGHNT and CDR2 FRNRAP. V shed 5 bases, J shed 6 bases, and the junction held 5 bases outside the gene matches. CDR3 length: 13 amino acids. The CDR3 reads CASGQTGVDGYTF. The CDR3 DNA reads TGTGCTAGTGGTCAGACAGGGGTGGATGGCTACACCTTC. Combining the CDR3 with reference TRBV12-5 and TRBJ1-2 gives the whole variable domain DARVTQTPRHKVTEMGQEVTMRCQPILGHNTVFWYRQTMMQGLELLAYFRNRAPLDDSGMPKDRFSAEMPDATLATLKIQPSEPRDSAVYFCASGQTGVDGYTFGSGTRLTVV.

The chain couples TRBV28 to TRBJ1-2; 10 nucleotides match TRBD1. The germline V gene has CDR1 MDHEN and CDR2 SYDVKM. V trimming: 5 bases; J trimming: 8 bases; junction bases outside the gene matches: 8. This CDR3 is built from 14 residues. CDR3 loop: CASSGTGEGVGYTF. DNA of the CDR3: TGTGCCAGCAGTGGGACAGGGGAAGGGGTAGGCTACACCTTC.

The gene calls are TRBV7-3 and TRBJ2-1; 15 bases agree with TRBD2. The CDR3 contains 19 residues. Germline V gene data show CDR1 as SGHTA and CDR2 as FQGTGA. V lost 1 base and J lost 3; bases outside the gene matches: 7. CDR3 coding DNA: TGTGCCAGCAGCTTAAGGGGCCCGGGACTAGCGGGAGGCTACAATGAGCAGTTCTTC. It encodes CASSLRGPGLAGGYNEQFF.

In DNA form, the CDR3 reads TGTGCCAGCAGCTCGACAGGTATCGGTTCACCCCTCCACTTT. This encodes CASSSTGIGSPLHF. The chain couples TRBV7-9 to TRBJ1-6; D might be TRBD1 (6 bases). V lost 4 bases to trimming and J lost 9 bases, with 13 bases between them. Germline CDR1 SEHNR, CDR2 FQNEAQ (reference sequence). The CDR3 is 14 residues long. The full variable domain, rest sourced from reference TRBV7-9 and TRBJ1-6, is DTGVSQNPRHKITKRGQNVTFRCDPISEHNRLYWYRQTLGQGPEFLTYFQNEAQLEKSRLLSDRFSAERPKGSFSTLEIQRTEQGDSAMYLCASSSTGIGSPLHFGNGTRLTVT.

The chain links TRBV5-1 to TRBJ1-1; maybe TRBD1 (6 bases). The CDR3 loop spans 15 amino acids. V lost 1 base, J lost 0 bases, and 10 bases lay in between. Germline CDR1 and CDR2: SGHRS and YFSETQ. The CDR3 loop reads CASSLRTALNTEAFF. Written as DNA, the CDR3 is TGCGCCAGCAGCTTGAGGACAGCGCTGAACACTGAAGCTTTCTTT.

The V and J genes are TRBV7-2 and TRBJ2-7, with TRBD2 matching over 12 bases. The CDR3 runs to 16 residues. The germline V gene has CDR1 SGHTA and CDR2 FQGNSA. With 5 bases clipped from V and 0 bases from J, the junction kept 5 bases outside the gene matches. Written as DNA, the CDR3 is TGTGCCAGCAGCCAAGGACTAGCGGGAAGCTCCTACGAGCAGTACTTC. It codes for CASSQGLAGSSYEQYF.

CDR3 protein: CASSFNRAPGYEQFF. CDR3 sequence (DNA): TGTGCCAGCAGTTTCAACAGGGCTCCAGGCTATGAGCAGTTCTTC. This rearrangement joins TRBV28 to TRBJ2-1, with TRBD1 as a possible D gene (6 bases). The V and J ends lost 3 bases and 8 bases respectively, with 17 bases between them. This CDR3 contains 15 residues. Germline V gene lookup returns CDR1 MDHEN and CDR2 SYDVKM. Looking up the rest from reference TRBV28 and TRBJ2-1 gives the full variable domain: DVKVTQSSRYLVKRTGEKVFLECVQDMDHENMFWYRQDPGLGLRLIYFSYDVKMKEKGDIPEGYSVSREKKERFSLILESASTNQTSMYLCASSFNRAPGYEQFFGPGTRLTVL.

The rearrangement links TRBV15 to TRBJ1-1, with D perhaps TRBD1 (6 bases). CDR1 LNHNV and CDR2 YYDKDF come from the germline V gene (reference sequence). Trimming left V 0 bases short and J 1 base short, with 6 bases between. The CDR3 runs to 14 residues. The CDR3 DNA reads as TGTGCCACCAGCAGAGAAGGGGGGAACACTGAAGCTTTCTTT. Its translation is CATSREGGNTEAFF.

The V gene is TRBV12-5, the J gene TRBJ2-1; 7 nucleotides line up with TRBD2. The CDR3 is 18 amino acids. CDR1 is LGHNT and CDR2 is FRNRAP in the germline V gene. The trim removed 0 bases at V and 2 bases at J, leaving 10 bases unmatched. For the CDR3, the DNA is TGTGCTAGTGGTTTGGTCCTTTCGGGGAGGGCCGCCTACAATGAGCAGTTCTTC. Translated: CASGLVLSGRAAYNEQFF.

The V gene is TRBV7-6, the J gene TRBJ1-2; D remains ambiguous. The CDR3 sequence is 13 residues long. Germline CDR1 reads SGHVS; CDR2 reads FNYEAQ. The ends were cut back, 5 bases at V and 2 bases at J, with 9 bases in the middle. This chain's CDR3 is CASSTDGNYGYTF. In DNA form, the CDR3 reads TGTGCCAGCAGCACTGACGGGAACTATGGCTACACCTTC.

The chain carries TRBV7-8 and TRBJ2-7; 7 positions match TRBD1. Per germline, CDR1 SGHVS and CDR2 FQNEAQ. Trimming at V came to 5 bases and at J to 5 bases, leaving 9 bases not matched to a gene. The CDR3 is 14 residues long. CDR3 sequence reads: CASSRDRARDEQYF. The CDR3 region has the DNA TGTGCCAGCAGCCGCGACAGGGCTCGTGACGAGCAGTACTTC.

The chain carries TRBV5-4 and TRBJ1-5; D possibly corresponds to TRBD1 (6 bases). Per germline, CDR1 SGHNT and CDR2 YYREEE (reference sequence). V dropped 4 bases and J dropped 5 bases, with 19 bases sitting between them. There are 16 residues in the CDR3. CDR3 DNA: TGTGCCAGCAGCCCCGGATCCCCAGGGGACGATCAGCCCCAGCATTTT. Its protein is CASSPGSPGDDQPQHF.

This chain links TRBV6-5 with TRBJ1-5; TRBD1 matches at 10 bases. The CDR3 consists of 15 residues. Germline V gives CDR1 MNHEY, CDR2 SVGAGI. J lost 2 bases, V lost 6 bases, and 4 bases had no gene match. CDR3 nucleotides: TGTGCCAGCAGGGACAGGGGGTCGGGCAATCAGCCCCAGCATTTT. The encoded protein is CASRDRGSGNQPQHF.

The chain uses TRBV19 and TRBJ1-5, with 8 bases that match TRBD1. CDR1 is LNHDA, CDR2 SQIVND, per germline (reference sequence). The trim removed 3 bases at V and 7 bases at J, leaving 8 bases unmatched. The CDR3 covers 15 residues. This CDR3 is CASSIGQGIGQPQHF. CDR3 nucleotide sequence: TGTGCCAGTAGTATCGGACAGGGAATCGGGCAGCCCCAGCATTTT.

V and J are TRBV16 and TRBJ2-7; 10 bases align to TRBD2. From germline, CDR1 is KGHSY and CDR2 FQNENV. V shed 0 bases, J shed 5 bases, and the junction held 4 bases outside the gene matches. This CDR3 is 15 amino acids long. The CDR3 nucleotides read TGTGCCAGCAGCCAATCGCGGCTAGCGGGAGACGAGCAGTACTTC. It is translated as CASSQSRLAGDEQYF. Using reference TRBV16 and TRBJ2-7 for the parts outside the CDR3, the full variable domain is GEEVAQTPKHLVRGEGQKAKLYCAPIKGHSYVFWYQQVLKNEFKFLISFQNENVFDETGMPKERFSAKCLPNSPCSLEIQATKLEDSAVYFCASSQSRLAGDEQYFGPGTRLTVT.

The chain couples TRBV4-1 to TRBJ2-7; a weak D match, TRBD2 (6 bases). CDR3 length: 17 amino acids. V was cut by 5 bases and J by 2 bases, with 22 bases left in between. Germline lookup yields CDR1 MGHRA and CDR2 YSYEKL. CDR3 sequence (DNA): TGCGCCAGCAGCAAAACGGGATGGGTAGCGGATACCTACGAGCAGTACTTC. This gives the protein CASSKTGWVADTYEQYF.

In its sample, this clone was seen once. The rearrangement uses TRBV15 and TRBJ2-2, with TRBD1 identical over 10 bases. The CDR3 spans 19 residues. CDR1 is LNHNV and CDR2 is YYDKDF in the germline V gene (reference sequence). V lost 1 base and J lost 4; bases outside the gene matches: 12. The CDR3, as DNA: TGTGCCACCAGCAGAGCTAGGGACAGGGGTCAGGTTAGCACCGGGGAGCTGTTTTTT. It specifies CATSRARDRGQVSTGELFF.

The V gene is TRBV29-1, the J gene TRBJ2-7; 10 bases line up with TRBD1. With 2 bases clipped from V and 4 bases from J, the junction kept 11 bases outside the gene matches. The CDR3 contains 16 residues. Germline loops: CDR1 SQVTM, CDR2 ANQGSEA. For the CDR3, the DNA is TGCAGCGTTGAATGGGTGGGGACAGGGGTTGGATACGAGCAGTACTTC. Its protein is CSVEWVGTGVGYEQYF.

The chain uses TRBV30 and TRBJ1-2; 7 bases are shared with TRBD1. V lost 3 bases and J lost 4; bases outside the gene matches: 5. Germline CDR1 GTSNPN, CDR2 SVGIG (reference sequence). The CDR3 length is 13 residues. The CDR3 protein is CAWRTGLGYGYTF. CDR3 DNA: TGTGCCTGGAGGACAGGGCTGGGCTATGGCTACACCTTC.

CDR3 residues: CASSLSGTSGWHEQFF. The CDR3 bases are TGCGCCAGCAGCTTGTCGGGGACTAGCGGGTGGCATGAGCAGTTCTTC. V usage is TRBV5-1 and J usage is TRBJ2-1; 12 bases are shared with TRBD2. Trimming cost V 1 base and J 8 bases; bases outside gene matches: 7. The CDR3 extends over 16 amino acids. Germline V CDR1 and CDR2: SGHRS, YFSETQ.

V and J are TRBV5-1 and TRBJ2-1; TRBD2 matches at 9 bases. The CDR3 is 15 residues long. Germline-derived CDR1 and CDR2 are SGHRS and YFSETQ. The V gene end was trimmed by 4 bases and the J gene end by 13 bases; junction bases not matched to a gene: 15. The CDR3 loop is CASSPGVAGVSPQFF. The CDR3 region has the DNA TGCGCCAGCAGCCCCGGGGTAGCGGGAGTTTCGCCCCAGTTCTTC.

The rearrangement joins TRBV28 to TRBJ2-2; 8 bases are a match to TRBD1. CDR3 length equals 17 residues. Trimming removed 3 bases from V and 3 bases from J; junction bases left unmatched: 9. CDR1 is MDHEN, CDR2 SYDVKM, per germline. In DNA, the CDR3 is TGTGCCAGCAGTTTTCCCGGACAGGGCGTAGACACCGGGGAGCTGTTTTTT. This sequence encodes CASSFPGQGVDTGELFF.

In nucleotides, the CDR3 is TGCGCCAGCAGCCAAGGAGGTGAGCAGTTCTTC. Protein product: CASSQGGEQFF. The chain combines TRBV4-1 with TRBJ2-1; D gene unclear. The CDR3 is 11 residues long. From germline, CDR1 is MGHRA and CDR2 YSYEKL. V lost 1 base, J lost 9 bases, and 4 bases lay in between.